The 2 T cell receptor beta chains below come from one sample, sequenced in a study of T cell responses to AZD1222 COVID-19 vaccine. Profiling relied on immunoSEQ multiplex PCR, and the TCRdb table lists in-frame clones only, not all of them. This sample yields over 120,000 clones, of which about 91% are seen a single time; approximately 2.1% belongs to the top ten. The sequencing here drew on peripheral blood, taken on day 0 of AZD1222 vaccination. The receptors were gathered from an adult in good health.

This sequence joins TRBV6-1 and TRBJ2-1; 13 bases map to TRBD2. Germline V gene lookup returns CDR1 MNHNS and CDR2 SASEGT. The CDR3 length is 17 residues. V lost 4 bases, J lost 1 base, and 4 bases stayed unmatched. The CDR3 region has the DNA TGTGCCAGCAGTGGTACTAGCGGGGGGGCGTCCTACAATGAGCAGTTCTTC. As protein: CASSGTSGGASYNEQFF.

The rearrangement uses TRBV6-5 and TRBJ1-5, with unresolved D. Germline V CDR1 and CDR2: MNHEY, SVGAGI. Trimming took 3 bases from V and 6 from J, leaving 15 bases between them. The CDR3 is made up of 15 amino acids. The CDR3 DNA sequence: TGTGCCAGCAGTTATAACCCCATCGGAGGTCAGCCCCAGCATTTT. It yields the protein CASSYNPIGGQPQHF.